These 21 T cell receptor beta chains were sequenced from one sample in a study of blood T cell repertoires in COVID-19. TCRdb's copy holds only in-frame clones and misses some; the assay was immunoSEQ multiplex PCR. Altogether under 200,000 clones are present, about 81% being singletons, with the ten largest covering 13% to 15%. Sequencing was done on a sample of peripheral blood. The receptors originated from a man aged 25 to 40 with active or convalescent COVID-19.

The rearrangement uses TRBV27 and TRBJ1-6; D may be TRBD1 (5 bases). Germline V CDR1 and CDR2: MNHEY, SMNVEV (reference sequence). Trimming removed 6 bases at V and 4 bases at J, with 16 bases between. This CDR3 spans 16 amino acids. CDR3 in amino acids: CASSPGGARYNSPLHF. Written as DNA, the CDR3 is TGTGCCAGCAGCCCGGGCGGGGCGCGATATAATTCACCCCTCCACTTT.

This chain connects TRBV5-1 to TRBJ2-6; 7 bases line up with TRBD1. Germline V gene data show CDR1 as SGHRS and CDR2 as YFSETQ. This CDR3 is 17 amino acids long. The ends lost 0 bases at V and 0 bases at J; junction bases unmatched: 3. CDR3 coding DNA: TGCGCCAGCAGCTTGGTGGGGACAGTCTCTGGGGCCAACGTCCTGACTTTC. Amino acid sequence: CASSLVGTVSGANVLTF.

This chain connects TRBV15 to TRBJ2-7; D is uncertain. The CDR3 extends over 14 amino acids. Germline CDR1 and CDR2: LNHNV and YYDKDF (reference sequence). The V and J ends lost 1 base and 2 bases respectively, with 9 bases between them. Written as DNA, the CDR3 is TGTGCCACCAGCAGAGTCCCCGGAGCCTACGAGCAGTACGTC. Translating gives CATSRVPGAYEQYV.

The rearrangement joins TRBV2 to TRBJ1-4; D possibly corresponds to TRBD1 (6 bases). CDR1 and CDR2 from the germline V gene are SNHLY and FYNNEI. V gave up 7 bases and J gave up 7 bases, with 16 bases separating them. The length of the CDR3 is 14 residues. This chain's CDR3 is CASTNTGFGEKLFF. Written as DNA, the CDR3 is TGTGCCAGCACCAACACAGGGTTCGGTGAAAAACTGTTTTTT.

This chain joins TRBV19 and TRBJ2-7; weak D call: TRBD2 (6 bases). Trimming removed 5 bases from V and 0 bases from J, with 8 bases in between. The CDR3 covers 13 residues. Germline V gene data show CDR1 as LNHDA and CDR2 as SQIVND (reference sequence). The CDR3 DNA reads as TGTGCCAGTAGTCCGGGACTCTCCTACGAGCAGTACGTC. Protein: CASSPGLSYEQYV.

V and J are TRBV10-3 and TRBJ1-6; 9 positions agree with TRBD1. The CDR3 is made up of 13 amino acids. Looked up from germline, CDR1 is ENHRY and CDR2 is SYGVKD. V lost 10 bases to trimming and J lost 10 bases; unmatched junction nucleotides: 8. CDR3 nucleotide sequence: TGTGCCACCTGGGGACAGGGAGGATCACCCCTCCACTTT. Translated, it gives CATWGQGGSPLHF.

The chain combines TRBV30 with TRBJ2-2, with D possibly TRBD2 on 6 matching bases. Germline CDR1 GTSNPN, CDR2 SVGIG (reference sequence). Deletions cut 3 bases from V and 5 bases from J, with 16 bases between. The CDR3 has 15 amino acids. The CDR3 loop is CAWSWRVGATGELFF. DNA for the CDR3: TGTGCCTGGAGCTGGAGGGTAGGGGCAACCGGGGAGCTGTTTTTT.

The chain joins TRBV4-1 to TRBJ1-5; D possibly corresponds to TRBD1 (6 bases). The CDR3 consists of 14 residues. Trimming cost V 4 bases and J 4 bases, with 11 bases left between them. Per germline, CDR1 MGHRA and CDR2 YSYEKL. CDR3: CASSRTGINQPQHF. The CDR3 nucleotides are TGCGCCAGCAGCCGTACAGGGATAAATCAGCCCCAGCATTTT.

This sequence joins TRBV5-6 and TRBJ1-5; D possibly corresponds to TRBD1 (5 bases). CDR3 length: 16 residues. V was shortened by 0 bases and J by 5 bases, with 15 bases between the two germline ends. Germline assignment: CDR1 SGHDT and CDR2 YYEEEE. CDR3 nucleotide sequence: TGTGCCAGCAGCTTGGCGGGAGACAGAATCTATCAGCCCCAGCATTTT. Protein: CASSLAGDRIYQPQHF.

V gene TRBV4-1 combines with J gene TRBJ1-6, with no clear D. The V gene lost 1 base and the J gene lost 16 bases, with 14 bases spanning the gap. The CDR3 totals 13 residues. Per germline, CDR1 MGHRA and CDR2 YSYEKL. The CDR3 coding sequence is TGCGCCAGCAGCCAAGCGAGAGGGCCAATACTCCACTTT. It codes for CASSQARGPILHF.

The CDR3 reads CASSPVVSGRGPGNYGYTF. The DNA for the CDR3 is TGTGCCAGCAGCCCAGTGGTTTCGGGCAGGGGGCCAGGAAACTATGGCTACACCTTC. The rearrangement links TRBV11-2 to TRBJ1-2; 8 nucleotides agree with TRBD1. This CDR3 has 19 amino acids. The V and J ends lost 5 bases and 2 bases, in that order; junction bases with no gene match: 19. Germline V CDR1 and CDR2: SGHAT, FQNNGV.

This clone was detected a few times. The CDR3 here is CASSPAAGYGYTF. CDR3 bases: TGTGCCAGCAGCCCAGCAGCGGGTTATGGCTACACCTTC. The rearrangement uses TRBV16 and TRBJ1-2; D is ambiguous. V lost 4 bases, J lost 5 bases, and 11 bases lay in between. Germline CDR1 KGHSY, CDR2 FQNENV. The length of the CDR3 is 13 residues.

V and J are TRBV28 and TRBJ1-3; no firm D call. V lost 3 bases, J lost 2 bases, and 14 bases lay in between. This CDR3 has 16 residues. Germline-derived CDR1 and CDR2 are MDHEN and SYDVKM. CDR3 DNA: TGTGCCAGCAGTTTGGTCCTGGGTAGCGCTGGAAACACCATATATTTT. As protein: CASSLVLGSAGNTIYF.

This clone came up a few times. CDR3 coding DNA: TGTGCCTGGAATATGAACACTGAAGCTTTCTTT. Amino acids: CAWNMNTEAFF. This chain connects TRBV30 to TRBJ1-1; D is undetermined. The V gene's germline CDR1 is GTSNPN and CDR2 SVGIG (reference sequence). The CDR3 is 11 amino acids. V dropped 4 bases and J dropped 0 bases, with 3 bases sitting between them.

The CDR3 loop reads CASSRDRLDSPLHF. The CDR3 DNA is TGTGCCAGCAGTCGTGACAGGCTAGATTCACCCCTCCACTTT. The chain has TRBV27 and TRBJ1-6, with a weak D call TRBD1 (6 bases). V dropped 5 bases and J dropped 8 bases, with 13 bases sitting between them. Germline CDR1 MNHEY, CDR2 SMNVEV (reference sequence). The CDR3 loop spans 14 amino acids.

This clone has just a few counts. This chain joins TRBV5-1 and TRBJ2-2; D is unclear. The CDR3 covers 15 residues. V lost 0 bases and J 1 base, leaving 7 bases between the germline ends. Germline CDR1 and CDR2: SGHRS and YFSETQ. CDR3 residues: CASSLAGWNTGELFF. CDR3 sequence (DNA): TGCGCCAGCAGCTTGGCCGGGTGGAACACCGGGGAGCTGTTTTTT.

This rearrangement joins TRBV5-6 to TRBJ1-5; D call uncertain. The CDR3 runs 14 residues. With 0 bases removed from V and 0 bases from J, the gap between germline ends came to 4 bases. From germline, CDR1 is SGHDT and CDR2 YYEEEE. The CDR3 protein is CASSLGSSNQPQHF. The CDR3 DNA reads TGTGCCAGCAGCTTGGGCAGTAGCAATCAGCCCCAGCATTTT.

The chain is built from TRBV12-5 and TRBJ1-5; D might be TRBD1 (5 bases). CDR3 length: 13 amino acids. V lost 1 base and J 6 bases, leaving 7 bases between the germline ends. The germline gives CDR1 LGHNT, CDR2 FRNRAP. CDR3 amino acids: CASGLGGGQPQHF. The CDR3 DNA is TGTGCTAGTGGTTTGGGGGGGGGTCAGCCCCAGCATTTT. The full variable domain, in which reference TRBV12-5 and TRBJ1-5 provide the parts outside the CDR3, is DARVTQTPRHKVTEMGQEVTMRCQPILGHNTVFWYRQTMMQGLELLAYFRNRAPLDDSGMPKDRFSAEMPDATLATLKIQPSEPRDSAVYFCASGLGGGQPQHFGDGTRLSIL.

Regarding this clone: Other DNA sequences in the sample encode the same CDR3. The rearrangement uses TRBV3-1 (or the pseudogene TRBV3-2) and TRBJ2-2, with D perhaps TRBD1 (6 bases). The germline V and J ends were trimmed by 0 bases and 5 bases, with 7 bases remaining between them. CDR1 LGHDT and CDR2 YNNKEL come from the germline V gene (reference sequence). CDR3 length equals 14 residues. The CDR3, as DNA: TGTGCCAGCAGCCAAGAGGGGGCGACCGGGGAGCTGTTTTTT. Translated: CASSQEGATGELFF.

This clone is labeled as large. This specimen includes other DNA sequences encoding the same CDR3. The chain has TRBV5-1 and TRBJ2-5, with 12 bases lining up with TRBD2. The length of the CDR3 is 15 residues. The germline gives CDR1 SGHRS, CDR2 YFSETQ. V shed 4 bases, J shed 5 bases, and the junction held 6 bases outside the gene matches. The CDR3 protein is CASSPSGGAGETQYF. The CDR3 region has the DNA TGCGCCAGCAGCCCTAGCGGGGGGGCCGGGGAGACCCAGTACTTC.

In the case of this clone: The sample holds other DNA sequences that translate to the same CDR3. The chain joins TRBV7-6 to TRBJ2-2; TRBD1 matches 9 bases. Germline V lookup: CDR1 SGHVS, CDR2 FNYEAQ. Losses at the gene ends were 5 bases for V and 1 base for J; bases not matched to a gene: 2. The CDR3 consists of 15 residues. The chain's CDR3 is CASSPGQGNTGELFF. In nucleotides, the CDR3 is TGTGCCAGCAGCCCGGGACAGGGGAACACCGGGGAGCTGTTTTTT.